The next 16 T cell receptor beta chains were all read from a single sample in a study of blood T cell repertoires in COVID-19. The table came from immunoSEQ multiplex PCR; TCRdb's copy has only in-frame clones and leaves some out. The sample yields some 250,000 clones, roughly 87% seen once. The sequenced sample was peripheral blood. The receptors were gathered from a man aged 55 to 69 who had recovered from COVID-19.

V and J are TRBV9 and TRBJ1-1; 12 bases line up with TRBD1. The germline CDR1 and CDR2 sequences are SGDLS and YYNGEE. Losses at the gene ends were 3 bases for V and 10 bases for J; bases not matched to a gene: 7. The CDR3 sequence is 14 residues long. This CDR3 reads CASSAGTGGLGAFF. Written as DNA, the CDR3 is TGTGCCAGCAGCGCCGGGACAGGGGGCTTAGGAGCTTTCTTT.

The CDR3 loop is CASSLGQGSTDTQYF. The CDR3, as DNA: TGCGCCAGCAGCTTGGGACAGGGTAGCACAGATACGCAGTATTTT. This sequence joins TRBV5-1 and TRBJ2-3; 7 bases are a match to TRBD1. The CDR3 runs to 15 residues. The V gene end was trimmed by 0 bases and the J gene end by 0 bases; junction bases not matched to a gene: 1. Germline V gene data show CDR1 as SGHRS and CDR2 as YFSETQ.

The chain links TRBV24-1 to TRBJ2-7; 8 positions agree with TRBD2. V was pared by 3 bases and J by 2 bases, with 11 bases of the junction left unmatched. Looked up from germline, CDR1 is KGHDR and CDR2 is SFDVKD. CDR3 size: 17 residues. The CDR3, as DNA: TGTGCCACCAGTGATAGGTGGAAGCGGGGGACTACCTACGAGCAGTACTTC. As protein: CATSDRWKRGTTYEQYF.

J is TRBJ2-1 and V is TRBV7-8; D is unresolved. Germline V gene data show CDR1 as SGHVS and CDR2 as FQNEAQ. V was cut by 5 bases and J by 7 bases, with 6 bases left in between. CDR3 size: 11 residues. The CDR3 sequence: CASSETNEQFF. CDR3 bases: TGTGCCAGCAGCGAAACAAATGAGCAGTTCTTC.

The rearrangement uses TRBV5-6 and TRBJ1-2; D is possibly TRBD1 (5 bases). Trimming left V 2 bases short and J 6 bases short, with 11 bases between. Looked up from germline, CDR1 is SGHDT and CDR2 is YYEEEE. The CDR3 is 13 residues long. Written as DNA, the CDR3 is TGTGCCAGCAGCTTTAGGGCAGGGCATGGCTACACCTTC. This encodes CASSFRAGHGYTF.

The CDR3: CASSRAPHYGYTF. The CDR3 nucleotides are TGTGCCAGCAGCCGGGCTCCCCACTATGGCTACACCTTC. The V and J genes are TRBV14 and TRBJ1-2; no definite D call. V was cut by 4 bases and J by 3 bases, with 9 bases left in between. The germline V gene encodes CDR1 SGHDN and CDR2 FVKESK. The CDR3 sequence is 13 residues long.

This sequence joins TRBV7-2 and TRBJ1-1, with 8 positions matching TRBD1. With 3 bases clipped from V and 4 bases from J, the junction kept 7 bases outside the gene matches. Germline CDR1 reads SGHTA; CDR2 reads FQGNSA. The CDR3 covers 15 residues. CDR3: CASSFQRTGTTEAFF. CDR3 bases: TGTGCCAGCAGCTTTCAGCGGACAGGGACCACTGAAGCTTTCTTT.

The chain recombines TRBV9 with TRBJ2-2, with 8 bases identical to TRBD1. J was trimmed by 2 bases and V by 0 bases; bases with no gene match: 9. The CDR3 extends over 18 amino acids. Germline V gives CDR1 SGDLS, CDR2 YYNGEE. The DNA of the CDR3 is TGTGCCAGCAGCGTAGAATATCGTCCAGGGGGCAACACCGGGGAGCTGTTTTTT. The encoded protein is CASSVEYRPGGNTGELFF.

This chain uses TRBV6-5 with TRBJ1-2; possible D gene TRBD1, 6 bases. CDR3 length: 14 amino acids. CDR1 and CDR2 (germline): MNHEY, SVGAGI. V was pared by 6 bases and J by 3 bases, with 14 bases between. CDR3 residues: CASRNEGGDYGYTF. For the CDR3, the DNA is TGTGCCAGCAGAAATGAGGGGGGGGACTATGGCTACACCTTC.

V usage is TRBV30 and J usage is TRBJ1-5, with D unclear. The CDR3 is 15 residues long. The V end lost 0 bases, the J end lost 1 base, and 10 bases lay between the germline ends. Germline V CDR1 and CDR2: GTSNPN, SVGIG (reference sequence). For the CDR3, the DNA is TGTGCCTGGAGTGTCCACCGGGGAAGCAATCAGCCCCAGCATTTT. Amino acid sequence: CAWSVHRGSNQPQHF.

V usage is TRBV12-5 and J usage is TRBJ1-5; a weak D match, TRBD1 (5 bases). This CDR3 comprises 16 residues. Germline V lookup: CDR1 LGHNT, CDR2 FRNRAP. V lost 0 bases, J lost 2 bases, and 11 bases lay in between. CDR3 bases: TGTGCTAGTGGTTTGGTACCAGGGATGGGCAATCAGCCCCAGCATTTT. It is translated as CASGLVPGMGNQPQHF.

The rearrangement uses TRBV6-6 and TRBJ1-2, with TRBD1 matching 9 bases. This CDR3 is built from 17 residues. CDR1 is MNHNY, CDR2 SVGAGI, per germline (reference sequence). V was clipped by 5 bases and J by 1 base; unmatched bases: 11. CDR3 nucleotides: TGTGCCAGCAGTCTTCGAGGGACAGGGAGGAGTAACTATGGCTACACCTTC. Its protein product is CASSLRGTGRSNYGYTF.

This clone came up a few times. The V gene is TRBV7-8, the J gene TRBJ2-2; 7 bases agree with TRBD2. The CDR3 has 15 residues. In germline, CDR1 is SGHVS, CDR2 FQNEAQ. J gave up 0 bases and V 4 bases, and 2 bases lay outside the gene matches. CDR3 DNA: TGTGCCAGCAGCTCCGGACTAGCGAACACCGGGGAGCTGTTTTTT. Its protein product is CASSSGLANTGELFF.

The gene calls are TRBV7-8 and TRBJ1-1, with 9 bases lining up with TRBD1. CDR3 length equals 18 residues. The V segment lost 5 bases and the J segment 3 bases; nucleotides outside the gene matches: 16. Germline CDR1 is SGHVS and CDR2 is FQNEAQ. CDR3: CASSHRRTGGAKDTEAFF. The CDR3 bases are TGTGCCAGCAGCCATAGACGAACAGGGGGCGCCAAGGACACTGAAGCTTTCTTT.

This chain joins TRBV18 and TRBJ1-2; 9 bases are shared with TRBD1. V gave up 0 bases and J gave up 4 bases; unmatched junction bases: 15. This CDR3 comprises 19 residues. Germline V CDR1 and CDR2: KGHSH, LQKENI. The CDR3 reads CASSPPASWGQGRLYGYTF. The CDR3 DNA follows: TGTGCCAGCTCACCACCGGCTTCCTGGGGACAGGGACGTCTCTATGGCTACACCTTC.

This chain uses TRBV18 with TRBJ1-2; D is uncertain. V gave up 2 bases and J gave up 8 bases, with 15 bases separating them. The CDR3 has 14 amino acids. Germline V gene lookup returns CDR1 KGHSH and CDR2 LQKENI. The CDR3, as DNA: TGTGCCAGCTCACCAAATGGAACGGCGGGAGGCTACACCTTC. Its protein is CASSPNGTAGGYTF.